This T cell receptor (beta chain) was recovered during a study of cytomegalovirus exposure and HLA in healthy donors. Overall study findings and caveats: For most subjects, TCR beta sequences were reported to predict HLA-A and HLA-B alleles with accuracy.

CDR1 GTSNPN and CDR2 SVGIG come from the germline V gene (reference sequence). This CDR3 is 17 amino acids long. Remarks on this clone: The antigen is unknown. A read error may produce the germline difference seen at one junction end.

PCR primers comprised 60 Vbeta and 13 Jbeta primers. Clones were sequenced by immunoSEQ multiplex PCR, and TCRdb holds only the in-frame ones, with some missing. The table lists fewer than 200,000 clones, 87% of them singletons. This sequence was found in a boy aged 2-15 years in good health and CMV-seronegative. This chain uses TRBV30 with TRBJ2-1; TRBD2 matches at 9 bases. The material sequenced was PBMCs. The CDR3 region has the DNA TGTGCCTGGAGTGTAGTACGGACTAGCGTTTCCTACAATGGGCAGTTCTTC. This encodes CAWSVVRTSVSYNGQFF.